These 32 T cell receptor beta chains were sequenced from one sample in a study of cytomegalovirus exposure and HLA in healthy donors. A multiplex PCR was run with 60 Vbeta primers and 13 Jbeta primers. Using immunoSEQ multiplex PCR, the repertoire was profiled, and TCRdb retains in-frame clones only, with some absent. This specimen shows about 130,000 clones; the ten leading clones hold over 1.5%. Input material: PBMCs. The receptors here all came from a woman aged 40 to 50 in good health and CMV-seropositive.

This chain's CDR3 is CASSAPWGETQYF. Here the CDR3 DNA reads TGTGCCAGCAGCGCGCCTTGGGGCGAGACCCAGTACTTC. The gene calls are TRBV9 and TRBJ2-5; D is possibly TRBD1 (5 bases). CDR1 and CDR2 from the germline V gene are SGDLS and YYNGEE. Trimming removed 3 bases at V and 5 bases at J, with 11 bases between. The CDR3 runs to 13 residues.

The chain has TRBV6-5 and TRBJ1-3, with D possibly TRBD1 on 6 matching bases. V dropped 5 bases and J dropped 0 bases, with 11 bases sitting between them. The CDR3 runs 15 residues. Germline lookup yields CDR1 MNHEY and CDR2 SVGAGI. This CDR3 is CASSPGQNSGNTIYF. DNA of the CDR3: TGTGCCAGCAGTCCCGGACAGAACTCTGGAAACACCATATATTTT.

This chain joins TRBV7-3 and TRBJ2-5, with D unresolved. The germline V and J ends were trimmed by 5 bases and 5 bases, with 12 bases remaining between them. Germline CDR1 reads SGHTA; CDR2 reads FQGTGA. There are 13 residues in the CDR3. CDR3 DNA: TGTGCCAGCAGCCCATTAGACTGGGAGACCCAGTACTTC. Translated: CASSPLDWETQYF.

The chain recombines TRBV28 with TRBJ2-2, with 15 bases that match TRBD2. Per germline, CDR1 MDHEN and CDR2 SYDVKM. J was trimmed by 5 bases and V by 3 bases; bases with no gene match: 4. This CDR3 has 17 amino acids. The CDR3 nucleotides read TGTGCCAGCAGTTTGGGACTAGCGGGAGGCTTAACCGGGGAGCTGTTTTTT. It encodes CASSLGLAGGLTGELFF.

The rearrangement joins TRBV27 to TRBJ2-7; D may be TRBD1 (6 bases). The CDR3 length is 12 residues. The germline V gene has CDR1 MNHEY and CDR2 SMNVEV (reference sequence). The germline V and J ends were trimmed by 6 bases and 8 bases, with 14 bases remaining between them. DNA of the CDR3: TGTGCCAGCAGACAGGGCGCCGCGAAGCAGTACTTC. This sequence encodes CASRQGAAKQYF.

The V and J genes are TRBV6-4 and TRBJ2-3, with 10 bases aligning to TRBD2. V was clipped by 2 bases and J by 2 bases; unmatched bases: 19. The CDR3 sequence is 21 residues long. The germline V gene has CDR1 MRHNA and CDR2 SNTAGT. CDR3 residues: CASSDVRMKREGGGATDTQYF. The CDR3 DNA follows: TGTGCCAGCAGTGACGTTAGGATGAAGCGGGAGGGAGGGGGGGCCACAGATACGCAGTATTTT.

The rearrangement joins TRBV28 to TRBJ1-5, with D maybe TRBD1 (6 bases). The length of the CDR3 is 15 residues. Trimming left V 3 bases short and J 0 bases short, with 9 bases between. Germline V gene lookup returns CDR1 MDHEN and CDR2 SYDVKM. The CDR3 protein is CASSFRRGSNQPQHF. The CDR3 DNA reads TGTGCCAGCAGTTTTCGCAGGGGTAGCAATCAGCCCCAGCATTTT. The whole variable domain, filled in from reference TRBV28 and TRBJ1-5, reads DVKVTQSSRYLVKRTGEKVFLECVQDMDHENMFWYRQDPGLGLRLIYFSYDVKMKEKGDIPEGYSVSREKKERFSLILESASTNQTSMYLCASSFRRGSNQPQHFGDGTRLSIL.

This chain uses TRBV7-9 with TRBJ2-1, with 10 bases aligning to TRBD2. The V and J ends lost 5 bases and 0 bases, in that order; junction bases with no gene match: 13. The CDR3 runs to 19 residues. Germline V gene sequence: CDR1 SEHNR, CDR2 FQNEAQ (reference sequence). Written as DNA, the CDR3 is TGTGCCAGCAGCCCCCGGGCTAGCGGGAGCCTTCTCTCCTACAATGAGCAGTTCTTC. Amino acids: CASSPRASGSLLSYNEQFF.

The rearrangement links TRBV9 to TRBJ2-7; perhaps TRBD1 as D (6 bases). The length of the CDR3 is 14 residues. Germline CDR1 and CDR2: SGDLS and YYNGEE. Between the trimmed V and J ends, which lost 0 bases and 3 bases, there was a span of 10 bases. CDR3 sequence: CASSVGAQGYEQYF. DNA for the CDR3: TGTGCCAGCAGCGTAGGGGCACAGGGCTACGAGCAGTACTTC.

The rearrangement joins TRBV29-1 to TRBJ1-2; 9 bases agree with TRBD1. Germline CDR1 reads SQVTM; CDR2 reads ANQGSEA. Germline trimming cut 6 bases from V and 4 bases from J; bases unmatched to any gene: 6. The CDR3 contains 13 residues. CDR3 loop: CSVDDRGIYGYTF. The CDR3 DNA reads TGCAGCGTCGACGACAGGGGGATCTATGGCTACACCTTC.

The V call is TRBV21-1, the J call TRBJ2-3; the table's D call, TRBD2, has no DNA check behind it. TRBV21-1 is tagged as a pseudogene. The CDR3 is 14 amino acids. CDR3 DNA sequence: TGTGCCAGCGGACTAGGGAGCTGCACAGATACGCAGTATTTT. Residues: CASGLGSCTDTQYF.

V usage is TRBV7-3 and J usage is TRBJ1-3; D may be TRBD1 (6 bases). This CDR3 comprises 16 residues. Germline V gene lookup returns CDR1 SGHTA and CDR2 FQGTGA. Trimming took 3 bases from V and 4 from J, leaving 16 bases between them. The CDR3 here is CASSFWEGGKGNTIYF. CDR3 DNA: TGTGCCAGCAGCTTTTGGGAGGGGGGGAAAGGAAACACCATATATTTT.

V gene TRBV5-1 combines with J gene TRBJ2-1; 8 bases are a match to TRBD2. Germline assignment: CDR1 SGHRS and CDR2 YFSETQ. The CDR3 runs to 16 residues. V was pared by 0 bases and J by 4 bases, with 6 bases of the junction left unmatched. The CDR3 spells CASSLDTGGPYNEQFF. As DNA, the CDR3 is TGCGCCAGCAGCTTGGATACGGGAGGGCCTTACAATGAGCAGTTCTTC.

The chain couples TRBV29-1 to TRBJ2-1, with unresolved D. This CDR3 region has 12 residues. Looked up from germline, CDR1 is SQVTM and CDR2 is ANQGSEA. The germline V and J ends were trimmed by 3 bases and 7 bases, with 10 bases remaining between them. The DNA for the CDR3 is TGCAGCGTTGAGATCACCCAGAATGAGCAGTTCTTC. Amino acids: CSVEITQNEQFF.

This chain links TRBV28 with TRBJ2-1; TRBD2 might be the D (6 bases). This CDR3 is 15 amino acids long. Germline CDR1 MDHEN, CDR2 SYDVKM. Trimming removed 4 bases at V and 1 base at J, with 11 bases between. Here the CDR3 DNA reads TGTGCCAGCAGTTGGGGGGTTCGGTCCTACAATGAGCAGTTCTTC. This codes for CASSWGVRSYNEQFF.

V usage is TRBV6-1 and J usage is TRBJ2-3, with TRBD2 identical over 11 bases. Germline V gene data show CDR1 as MNHNS and CDR2 as SASEGT. V gave up 0 bases and J gave up 0 bases; unmatched junction bases: 2. The length of the CDR3 is 17 residues. This CDR3 is CASSEAGLAESTDTQYF. The CDR3 region has the DNA TGTGCCAGCAGTGAAGCGGGACTAGCGGAAAGCACAGATACGCAGTATTTT.

The chain couples TRBV9 to TRBJ1-1, with D possibly matching TRBD1 (5 bases). V lost 4 bases, J lost 6 bases, and 13 bases lay in between. The CDR3 has 13 residues. Germline V gene lookup returns CDR1 SGDLS and CDR2 YYNGEE. CDR3 DNA sequence: TGTGCCAGCAGCTTTAGGGGCGTCTCTGAAGCTTTCTTT. Its translation is CASSFRGVSEAFF.

The chain uses TRBV7-2 and TRBJ2-7; D unclear. The CDR3 is made up of 13 amino acids. The V end was cut by 4 bases, the J end by 2 bases, with 9 bases between. The germline V gene has CDR1 SGHTA and CDR2 FQGNSA. CDR3 sequence reads: CASSSSSAYEQYF. DNA for the CDR3: TGTGCCAGCAGCTCGAGTTCCGCCTACGAGCAGTACTTC.

This chain connects TRBV7-8 to TRBJ2-7, with D possibly matching TRBD2 (5 bases). The CDR3 is made up of 14 amino acids. Trimming cost V 5 bases and J 6 bases, with 17 bases left between them. Germline V gives CDR1 SGHVS, CDR2 FQNEAQ. The DNA for the CDR3 is TGTGCCAGCAGCCTGAGCGGAGTTCTCGGCGAGCAGTACTTC. Encoded protein: CASSLSGVLGEQYF.

This sequence joins TRBV18 and TRBJ1-2; 7 bases map to TRBD1. Per germline, CDR1 KGHSH and CDR2 LQKENI. Losses at the gene ends were 3 bases for V and 1 base for J; bases not matched to a gene: 5. The CDR3 is 15 amino acids. CDR3 DNA sequence: TGTGCCAGCTCACCCTGGACAGGCGTTAACTATGGCTACACCTTC. This translates into CASSPWTGVNYGYTF.

The chain carries TRBV7-3 and TRBJ2-1; perhaps TRBD2 as D (6 bases). The germline gives CDR1 SGHTA, CDR2 FQGTGA. This CDR3 has 19 residues. Trimming pared 4 bases from V and 0 bases from J, leaving 22 bases between. The CDR3 here is CASSSPRTTWDSSYNEQFF. DNA for the CDR3: TGTGCCAGCAGCTCCCCAAGGACTACCTGGGACTCCTCCTACAATGAGCAGTTCTTC.

This chain links TRBV7-2 with TRBJ2-3; 7 nucleotides line up with TRBD1. The V and J ends lost 6 bases and 0 bases, in that order; junction bases with no gene match: 3. This CDR3 is built from 14 residues. Per germline, CDR1 SGHTA and CDR2 FQGNSA. CDR3 nucleotide sequence: TGTGCCAGCAGGTGGGGACAGAGCACAGATACGCAGTATTTT. It is translated as CASRWGQSTDTQYF. The whole variable domain, remainder taken from reference TRBV7-2 and TRBJ2-3, is GAGVSQSPSNKVTEKGKDVELRCDPISGHTALYWYRQSLGQGLEFLIYFQGNSAPDKSGLPSDRFSAERTGGSVSTLTIQRTQQEDSAVYLCASRWGQSTDTQYFGPGTRLTVL.

The rearrangement links TRBV2 to TRBJ2-3; D possibly corresponds to TRBD2 (5 bases). V was clipped by 6 bases and J by 6 bases, with 19 bases between them. CDR1 SNHLY and CDR2 FYNNEI come from the germline V gene. The CDR3 runs 15 residues. The CDR3 spells CASRPRDRPVDTQYF. Here the CDR3 DNA reads TGTGCCAGCAGGCCACGGGATAGGCCGGTGGATACGCAGTATTTT.

This chain uses TRBV5-7 with TRBJ2-5; D gene uncertain. TRBV5-7 is marked as an open reading frame, function uncertain. The V end lost 2 bases, the J end lost 7 bases, and 15 bases lay between the germline ends. The CDR3 loop spans 14 amino acids. The CDR3 nucleotides read TGTGCCAGCAGCTTTAGAGCACTTTCTCGGACCCAGTACTTC. Encoded protein: CASSFRALSRTQYF.

CDR3 bases: TGTGCCAGCTCATCAACTAGCGGGAGAACGGTAGATACGCAGTATTTT. This encodes CASSSTSGRTVDTQYF. The V call is TRBV18, the J call TRBJ2-3; 11 bases map to TRBD2. The ends lost 5 bases at V and 5 bases at J; junction bases unmatched: 9. Looked up from germline, CDR1 is KGHSH and CDR2 is LQKENI. CDR3 length: 16 residues.

The chain recombines TRBV30 with TRBJ1-2, with D uncertain. This CDR3 is 11 amino acids long. V gave up 3 bases and J gave up 8 bases, with 10 bases separating them. Germline CDR1 reads GTSNPN; CDR2 reads SVGIG (reference sequence). The CDR3 coding sequence is TGTGCCTGGAGCATCAGAGGGGGCTACACCTTC. It yields the protein CAWSIRGGYTF.

The J gene is TRBJ2-2, the V gene TRBV23-1, with TRBD2 matching 7 bases. TRBV23-1 carries the ORF label, with uncertain function. Germline trimming cut 8 bases from V and 6 bases from J; bases unmatched to any gene: 21. The CDR3 loop spans 18 amino acids. CDR3 amino acids: CASSRGVRDWSKPGELFF. The CDR3 DNA follows: TGCGCCAGCTCCCGGGGGGTACGGGATTGGAGTAAGCCCGGGGAGCTGTTTTTT.

The chain has TRBV7-9 and TRBJ1-5; no firm D call. Trimming removed 8 bases from V and 1 base from J, with 3 bases in between. Germline CDR1 SEHNR, CDR2 FQNEAQ (reference sequence). The CDR3 spans 11 residues. CDR3 sequence reads: CASGSNQPQHF. The CDR3 DNA follows: TGTGCCAGCGGCAGCAATCAGCCCCAGCATTTT.

This rearrangement joins TRBV6-5 to TRBJ2-5; TRBD2 aligns across 13 bases. This CDR3 is built from 15 residues. V dropped 5 bases and J dropped 4; count of bases not matched to a gene: 4. Germline lookup yields CDR1 MNHEY and CDR2 SVGAGI. CDR3 bases: TGTGCCAGCAGTAGGGGACTAGCGGGAACAGAGACCCAGTACTTC. Protein: CASSRGLAGTETQYF.

The V gene is TRBV7-9, the J gene TRBJ2-5, with 15 bases that match TRBD2. The CDR3 covers 16 residues. Germline V gene sequence: CDR1 SEHNR, CDR2 FQNEAQ (reference sequence). V lost 5 bases and J lost 4; bases outside the gene matches: 5. The CDR3 spells CASSPSGLAGGETQYF. The CDR3 bases are TGTGCCAGCAGCCCATCGGGACTAGCGGGAGGAGAGACCCAGTACTTC.

V is TRBV29-1 and J is TRBJ2-1; D not resolved. Germline V CDR1 and CDR2: SQVTM, ANQGSEA. The germline V and J ends were trimmed by 5 bases and 4 bases, with 6 bases remaining between them. This CDR3 comprises 11 residues. The CDR3 DNA follows: TGCAGCGTTCGCTATTACAATGAGCAGTTCTTC. Residues: CSVRYYNEQFF.

The chain combines TRBV9 with TRBJ2-3, with D possibly matching TRBD1 (6 bases). Trimming cost V 0 bases and J 2 bases, with 13 bases left between them. In germline, CDR1 is SGDLS, CDR2 YYNGEE. The CDR3 consists of 16 residues. Written as DNA, the CDR3 is TGTGCCAGCAGCGTAGGGGTGGGGGCATCCACAGATACGCAGTATTTT. As protein: CASSVGVGASTDTQYF.